Here is one TCR beta chain with its context. As yet, its antigen is unknown. This sample stems from a study of T cells in localized non-small cell lung cancer. Sequencing was performed with immunoSEQ multiplex PCR; in TCRdb, only in-frame clones are kept and a portion is missing. The data contain roughly 30,000 clones, approximately 85% of them singletons. V lost 5 bases and J 6 bases, leaving 10 bases between the germline ends. The CDR3 has 12 residues. Germline assignment: CDR1 LNHDA and CDR2 SQIVND (reference sequence). Broader study findings: The greatest T cell clonality was found in uninvolved adjacent lung (higher than in tumor). The study detected a median 57 of the top 100 tumor clones in adjacent lung.

The receptor was derived from a woman aged 40-75 years with stage III lung adenocarcinoma. The specimen was peripheral blood mononuclear cells, collected before any cancer treatment. This rearrangement joins TRBV19 to TRBJ1-1, with TRBD1 as a possible D gene (6 bases). In DNA form, the CDR3 reads TGTGCCAGTAGTTGGGACACAGCTGAAGCTTTCTTT. Amino acids: CASSWDTAEAFF.